This is a list of T cell receptor beta chains from one sample in a study of shared clonotypes between healthy human individuals. The data were produced by immunoSEQ multiplex PCR, yet TCRdb's version contains in-frame clones alone and is incomplete. Among 550,000 to 800,000 clones, 74% were seen once, and the ten largest hold more than 1.5%. The sequencing input was memory CD4+ T cells sorted from blood. The receptors were gathered from a woman in her 30s in good health. CDR3s include the opening cysteine and the closing phenylalanine or tryptophan. The D gene is left open where the match is weak. The size of a clone is reported for some rows only, either as once, few or many, or as a class for expanded clones.

J | D | size | V | DNA | CDR3
TRBJ2-1 | TRBD1 | . | TRBV10-3 | TGTGCCATCAGTGGACAGGGGGCTAATGAGCAGTTCTTC | CAISGQGANEQFF
TRBJ1-5 | TRBD1 | many | TRBV28 | TGTGCCAGCAGTTTAAGACAGGGGGCCAATCAGCCCCAGCATTTT | CASSLRQGANQPQHF
TRBJ1-2 | . | few | TRBV5-6 | TGTGCCAGCAGCTTGGTAGGGTACGGTACTAACGGCTACACCTTC | CASSLVGYGTNGYTF
TRBJ1-2 | . | . | TRBV6-1 | TGTGCCAGCATAAACAGGGAATCCTTTGGTGGCTACACCTTC | CASINRESFGGYTF
TRBJ1-5 | . | . | TRBV4-2 | TGTGCCAGCAGCCAAGATCCAACTCACAGTAATCAGCCCCAGCATTTT | CASSQDPTHSNQPQHF
TRBJ2-1 | TRBD1 | many | TRBV6-5 | TGTGCCAGCAGTGGACAGGGCAGCTCCTACAATGAGCAGTTCTTC | CASSGQGSSYNEQFF
TRBJ2-1 | . | few | TRBV19 | TGTGCCAGTAGTACCCTAGCAGGAATAGGCAATGAGCAGTTCTTC | CASSTLAGIGNEQFF
TRBJ1-5 | . | . | TRBV2 | TGTGCCACCCGGACGGAAAGGTTAGGGAATCAGCCCCAGCATTTT | CATRTERLGNQPQHF
TRBJ2-2 | TRBD1 | few | TRBV7-8 | TGTGCCAGCGGGCGACAGGGGGTCGGGACCGGGGAGCTGTTTTTT | CASGRQGVGTGELFF
TRBJ2-7 | . | . | TRBV7-8 | TGTGCCAGCAGTAAGCTCAGTAGCTACGAGCAGTACTTC | CASSKLSSYEQYF
TRBJ2-2 | . | . | TRBV4-1 | TGCGCCAGCAGCCAAGTAGGAGGGAACACCGGGGAGCTGTTTTTT | CASSQVGGNTGELFF
TRBJ2-7 | . | . | TRBV5-1 | TGCGCCAGCAGTCGACAGGGAGGCTCGTACGAGCAGTACTTC | CASSRQGGSYEQYF
TRBJ1-2 | TRBD1 | . | TRBV7-9 | TGTGCCAGCAGCAGAGGGACAGCCGACTATGGCTACACCTTC | CASSRGTADYGYTF
TRBJ2-2 | . | . | TRBV19 | TGTGCCACCTCGGACAGGAACACCGGGGAGCTGTTTTTT | CATSDRNTGELFF
TRBJ1-1 | TRBD1 | . | TRBV18 | TGTGCCAGCTCACCTTTCGACAGGGATGAAGCTTTCTTT | CASSPFDRDEAFF
TRBJ1-2 | . | . | TRBV15 | TGTGCCACCAGCAGAACGGGACGGGGGCCTAACTATGGCTACACCTTC | CATSRTGRGPNYGYTF
TRBJ1-2 | TRBD1 | . | TRBV27 | TGTGCCAGCAGTTCCTCGACAGGGTCCAACTATGGCTACACCTTC | CASSSSTGSNYGYTF
TRBJ2-7 | TRBD1 | . | TRBV15 | TGTGCCACCCGGGACAGTGCAACCTACGAGCAGTACTTC | CATRDSATYEQYF
TRBJ2-3 | TRBD2 | . | TRBV29-1 | TGCAGCGTGGAGGGACTAGCGGGAGGGCCGGGTACAGATACGCAGTATTTT | CSVEGLAGGPGTDTQYF